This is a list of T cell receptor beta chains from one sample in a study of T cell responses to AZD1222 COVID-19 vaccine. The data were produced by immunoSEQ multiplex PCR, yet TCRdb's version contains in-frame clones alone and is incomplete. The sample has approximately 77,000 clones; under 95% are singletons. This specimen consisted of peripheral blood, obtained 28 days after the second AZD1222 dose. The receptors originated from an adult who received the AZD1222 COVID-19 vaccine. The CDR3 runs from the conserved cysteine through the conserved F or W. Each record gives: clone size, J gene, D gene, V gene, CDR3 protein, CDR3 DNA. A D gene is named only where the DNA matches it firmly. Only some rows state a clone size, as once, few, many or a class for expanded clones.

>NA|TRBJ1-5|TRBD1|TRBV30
CAWSGTGGVGQPQHF
TGTGCCTGGAGTGGGACAGGGGGCGTTGGACAGCCCCAGCATTTT
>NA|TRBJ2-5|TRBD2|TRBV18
CASSPDWREGQTQYF
TGTGCCAGCTCACCCGACTGGCGGGAGGGACAGACCCAGTACTTC
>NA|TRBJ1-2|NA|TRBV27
CASSDSDSNNYGYTF
TGTGCCAGCAGCGACTCGGACAGTAATAACTATGGCTACACCTTC
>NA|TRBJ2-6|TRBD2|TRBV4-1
CASSQERVAGGSGANVLTF
TGCGCCAGCAGCCAAGAAAGGGTAGCGGGAGGTTCTGGGGCCAACGTCCTGACTTTC
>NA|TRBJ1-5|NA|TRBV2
CASSETGWGNDNQPQHF
TGTGCCAGCAGTGAAACAGGGTGGGGAAATGACAATCAGCCCCAGCATTTT
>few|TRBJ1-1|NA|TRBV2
CASIMGKRVVTNTEAFF
TGTGCCAGCATTATGGGCAAACGGGTGGTCACGAACACTGAAGCTTTCTTT
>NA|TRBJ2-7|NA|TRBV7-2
CASSLASGRVYEQYF
TGTGCCAGCAGCTTAGCGTCAGGCAGGGTCTACGAGCAGTACTTC
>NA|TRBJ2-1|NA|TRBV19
CASSMSGLYNEQFF
TGTGCCAGTAGTATGAGCGGCCTCTACAATGAGCAGTTCTTC
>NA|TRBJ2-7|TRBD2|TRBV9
CASSATGGLARDEQYF
TGTGCCAGCAGCGCAACCGGTGGACTAGCTCGGGACGAGCAGTACTTC
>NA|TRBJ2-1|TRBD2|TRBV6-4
CASSEGTSGSGEQFF
TGTGCCAGCAGTGAGGGGACTAGCGGGAGCGGTGAGCAGTTCTTC
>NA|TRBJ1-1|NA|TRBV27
CASRMTVNTEAFF
TGTGCCAGCAGGATGACGGTGAACACTGAAGCTTTCTTT
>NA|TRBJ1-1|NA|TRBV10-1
CASSWGPSTEAFF
TGCGCCAGCAGTTGGGGACCTTCCACTGAAGCTTTCTTT
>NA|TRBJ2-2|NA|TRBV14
CASSRTAITGELFF
TGTGCCAGCTCCCGGACAGCGATCACCGGGGAGCTGTTTTTT
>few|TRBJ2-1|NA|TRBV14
CASSQALVGYNEQFF
TGTGCCAGCAGCCAAGCGCTAGTGGGGTACAATGAGCAGTTCTTC
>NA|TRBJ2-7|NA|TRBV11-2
CASSPQYEQYF
TGTGCCAGCAGCCCACAGTACGAGCAGTACTTC
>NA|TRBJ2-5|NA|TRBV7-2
CASSPANRGETQYF
TGTGCCAGCAGCCCTGCGAATAGGGGAGAGACCCAGTACTTC
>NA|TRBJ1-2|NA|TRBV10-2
CASSESRTDDGYTF
TGCGCCAGCAGTGAGTCTAGGACGGACGATGGCTACACCTTC
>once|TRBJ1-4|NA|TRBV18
CASSPKEGEKLFF
TGTGCCAGCTCACCGAAGGAGGGGGAAAAACTGTTTTTT
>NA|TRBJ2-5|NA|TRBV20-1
CSSIRGETQYF
TGCAGTTCCATTAGGGGGGAGACCCAGTACTTC
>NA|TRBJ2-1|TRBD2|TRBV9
CASSVVLAGEQFF
TGTGCCAGCAGCGTAGTACTAGCGGGTGAGCAGTTCTTC
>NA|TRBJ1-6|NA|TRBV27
CASSLSVGVDSPLHF
TGTGCCAGCAGTTTATCTGTAGGGGTGGATTCACCCCTCCACTTT
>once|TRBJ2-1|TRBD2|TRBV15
CATSRKGTSGSVVEQFF
TGTGCCACCAGCAGAAAGGGGACTAGCGGGAGTGTCGTTGAGCAGTTCTTC
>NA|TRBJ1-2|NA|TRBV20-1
CSVNDGNYGYTF
TGCAGTGTTAATGACGGTAACTATGGCTACACCTTC
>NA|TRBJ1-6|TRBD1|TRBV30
CAWTGGSKNSPLHF
TGTGCCTGGACAGGGGGCAGTAAGAATTCACCCCTCCACTTT
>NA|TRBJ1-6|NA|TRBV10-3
CAISESTISPLHF
TGTGCCATCAGTGAGTCGACTATTTCACCCCTCCACTTT
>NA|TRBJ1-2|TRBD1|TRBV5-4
CASSLGTTGPSGYGYTF
TGTGCCAGCAGCTTGGGGACGACAGGGCCTAGTGGCTATGGCTACACCTTC
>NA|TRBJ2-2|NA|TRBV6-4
CASSDRAGANTGELFF
TGTGCCAGCAGTGATAGGGCAGGGGCGAACACCGGGGAGCTGTTTTTT
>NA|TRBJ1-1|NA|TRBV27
CASSNQGKTEAFF
TGTGCCAGCAGTAACCAGGGAAAGACTGAAGCTTTCTTT
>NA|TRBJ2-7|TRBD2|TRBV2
CATQEGREATYEQYF
TGTGCCACCCAGGAGGGGCGGGAGGCCACCTACGAGCAGTACTTC
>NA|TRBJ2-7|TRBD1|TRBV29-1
CSVDRDRGYEQYF
TGCAGCGTTGATCGGGACAGGGGCTACGAGCAGTACTTC
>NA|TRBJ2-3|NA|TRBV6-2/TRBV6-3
CASSRDTEDTQYF
TGTGCCAGCAGCCGTGACACAGAGGATACGCAGTATTTT
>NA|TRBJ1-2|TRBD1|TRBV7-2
CASSLEPGQGYGYTF
TGTGCCAGCAGCTTAGAGCCGGGACAGGGATATGGCTACACCTTC
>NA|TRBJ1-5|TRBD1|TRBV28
CASSTVGQGYQPQHF
TGTGCCAGCAGTACCGTGGGACAGGGGTATCAGCCCCAGCATTTT
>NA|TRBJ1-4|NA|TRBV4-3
CASSQVVGPTNEKLFF
TGCGCCAGCAGCCAAGTCGTGGGACCAACTAATGAAAAACTGTTTTTT
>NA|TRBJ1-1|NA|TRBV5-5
CASSLRSGIEAFF
TGTGCCAGCAGCTTGCGGTCGGGGATTGAAGCTTTCTTT
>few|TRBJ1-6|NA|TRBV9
CASSDSVNSPLHF
TGTGCCAGCAGCGATTCAGTCAATTCACCCCTCCACTTT
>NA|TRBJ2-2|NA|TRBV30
CAWSVGRYGELFF
TGTGCCTGGAGTGTAGGCCGTTACGGGGAGCTGTTTTTT
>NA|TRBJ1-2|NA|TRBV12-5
CASGLVPFGGYTF
TGTGCTAGTGGTTTGGTACCCTTTGGTGGCTACACCTTC
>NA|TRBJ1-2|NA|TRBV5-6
CASSPNSYGYTF
TGTGCCAGCAGCCCGAATAGCTATGGCTACACCTTC
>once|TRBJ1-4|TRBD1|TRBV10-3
CAISEPGQGLEKLFF
TGTGCCATCAGTGAGCCGGGACAGGGGCTTGAAAAACTGTTTTTT
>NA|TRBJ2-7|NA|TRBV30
CAYYRAGEDEQYF
TGTGCCTACTACAGGGCTGGGGAAGACGAGCAGTACTTC
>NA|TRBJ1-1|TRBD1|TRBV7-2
CASSLGVDRVQVLNTEAFF
TGTGCCAGCAGCTTAGGTGTTGACAGGGTTCAAGTCTTGAACACTGAAGCTTTCTTT
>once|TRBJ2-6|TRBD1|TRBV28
CASRRTGGSGANVLTF
TGTGCCAGCAGAAGGACAGGGGGCTCTGGGGCCAACGTCCTGACTTTC
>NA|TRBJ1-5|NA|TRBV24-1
CATSDGVQPQHF
TGTGCCACCAGTGATGGGGTTCAGCCCCAGCATTTT
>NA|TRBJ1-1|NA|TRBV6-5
CASSYSDLGGTEAFF
TGTGCCAGCAGTTACTCGGATTTAGGGGGCACTGAAGCTTTCTTT
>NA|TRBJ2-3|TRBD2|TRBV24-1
CATSDGLAVNGDTQYF
TGTGCCACCAGTGATGGACTAGCCGTAAATGGAGATACGCAGTATTTT
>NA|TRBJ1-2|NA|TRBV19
CASSDPRQGYGYTF
TGTGCCAGTAGTGACCCTCGCCAGGGCTATGGCTACACCTTC
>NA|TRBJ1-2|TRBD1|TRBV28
CASATGGANYGYTF
TGTGCCAGCGCAACAGGGGGAGCTAACTATGGCTACACCTTC
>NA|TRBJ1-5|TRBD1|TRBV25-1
CASTIAGTGNQPQHF
TGTGCCAGCACCATTGCTGGGACAGGCAATCAGCCCCAGCATTTT
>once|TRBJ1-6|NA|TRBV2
CASSEGIVGNSPLHF
TGTGCCAGCAGTGAAGGAATCGTTGGAAATTCACCCCTCCACTTT